The 9 T cell receptor beta chains listed next were all sequenced from one sample in a study of blood T cell repertoires in COVID-19. Clones were sequenced by immunoSEQ multiplex PCR, and TCRdb holds only the in-frame ones, with some missing. The repertoire holds 150,000 to 200,000 clones, more than 85% seen once, with around 2% in the top ten. Source material: peripheral blood. The receptors were gathered from a woman aged 60-75 years with COVID-19, enrolled during active disease.

The chain recombines TRBV28 with TRBJ2-2; possible D gene TRBD1, 6 bases. This CDR3 has 13 residues. Per germline, CDR1 MDHEN and CDR2 SYDVKM. With 6 bases removed from V and 6 bases from J, the gap between germline ends came to 11 bases. Here the CDR3 DNA reads TGTGCCAGCAGCACAGGGTTAGCCGGGGAGCTGTTTTTT. It codes for CASSTGLAGELFF.

The CDR3 loop reads CASWPLGQPQHF. The CDR3 DNA reads as TGTGCCAGCTGGCCGTTGGGCCAGCCCCAGCATTTT. The chain combines TRBV27 with TRBJ1-5; D gene ambiguous. Between the trimmed V and J ends, which lost 8 bases and 7 bases, there was a span of 12 bases. The CDR3 runs 12 residues. CDR1 and CDR2 (germline): MNHEY, SMNVEV (reference sequence).

The gene calls are TRBV7-3 and TRBJ1-2; D call uncertain. CDR3 length: 13 amino acids. V lost 5 bases and J lost 5, with 12 bases in between. Per the germline V gene, CDR1 is SGHTA and CDR2 is FQGTGA. CDR3 protein: CASSPQEGYGYTF. The CDR3 coding sequence is TGTGCCAGCAGCCCTCAAGAGGGATATGGCTACACCTTC. The full variable domain, in which reference TRBV7-3 and TRBJ1-2 provide the parts outside the CDR3, is GAGVSQTPSNKVTEKGKYVELRCDPISGHTALYWYRQSLGQGPEFLIYFQGTGAADDSGLPNDRFFAVRPEGSVSTLKIQRTERGDSAVYLCASSPQEGYGYTFGSGTRLTVV.

The chain links TRBV2 to TRBJ2-7, with 9 bases matching TRBD2. The CDR3 runs 15 residues. J lost 1 base, V lost 8 bases, and 9 bases had no gene match. Germline V gives CDR1 SNHLY, CDR2 FYNNEI. CDR3 in DNA: TGTGCCAGCCAGAGAGCGGGGGGTCAATCCTACGAGCAGTACTTC. It is translated as CASQRAGGQSYEQYF.

V and J are TRBV2 and TRBJ2-2; 7 positions match TRBD1. Germline V lookup: CDR1 SNHLY, CDR2 FYNNEI. V dropped 6 bases and J dropped 4; count of bases not matched to a gene: 5. CDR3 length: 14 amino acids. CDR3 coding DNA: TGTGCCAGCAGGAGACAGGGTTTCACCGGGGAGCTGTTTTTT. Amino acids: CASRRQGFTGELFF.

The V and J genes are TRBV24-1 and TRBJ1-4; 9 nucleotides line up with TRBD1. This CDR3 has 14 amino acids. The germline CDR1 and CDR2 sequences are KGHDR and SFDVKD. J gave up 7 bases and V 8 bases, and 7 bases lay outside the gene matches. CDR3 sequence reads: CATKTGGRGEKLFF. DNA of the CDR3: TGTGCCACCAAGACAGGGGGACGAGGTGAAAAACTGTTTTTT.

The rearrangement joins TRBV29-1 to TRBJ2-2; 7 nucleotides line up with TRBD2. CDR1 and CDR2 (germline): SQVTM, ANQGSEA. This CDR3 region has 17 residues. V was pared by 4 bases and J by 7 bases, with 18 bases of the junction left unmatched. The CDR3 DNA is TGCAGCGTTGTTGGGGATGGACTAGGCAATGCGTTCGGGGAGCTGTTTTTT. Translated, it gives CSVVGDGLGNAFGELFF.

This chain joins TRBV18 and TRBJ1-5; D is undetermined. The ends were cut back, 3 bases at V and 4 bases at J, with 4 bases in the middle. Per the germline V gene, CDR1 is KGHSH and CDR2 is LQKENI. This CDR3 is built from 12 residues. CDR3 in amino acids: CASSPTNQPQHF. The CDR3 region has the DNA TGTGCCAGCTCACCCACTAATCAGCCCCAGCATTTT.

The chain couples TRBV18 to TRBJ1-6; no reliable D call. Trimming pared 3 bases from V and 5 bases from J, leaving 8 bases between. CDR1 and CDR2 from the germline V gene are KGHSH and LQKENI. The CDR3 has 14 residues. This CDR3 is CASSPDADNSPLHF. DNA of the CDR3: TGTGCCAGCTCACCTGATGCGGATAATTCACCCCTCCACTTT.